Each of the 5 T cell receptor beta chains below was sequenced from the same sample in a study of cytomegalovirus exposure and HLA in healthy donors. It was with 60 Vbeta and 13 Jbeta primers that the PCR ran. The table came from immunoSEQ multiplex PCR; TCRdb's copy has only in-frame clones and leaves some out. The table has about 110,000 clones, around 77% seen once. Sequenced input: PBMCs. All receptors derive from a woman in her forties in good health and CMV-seropositive.

The chain combines TRBV2 with TRBJ1-3, with D hard to call. The CDR3 totals 13 residues. Germline V gives CDR1 SNHLY, CDR2 FYNNEI. The germline V and J ends were trimmed by 7 bases and 2 bases, with 9 bases remaining between them. In DNA, the CDR3 is TGTGCCAGCATTTCCCTACCTGGAAACACCATATATTTT. Translation gives CASISLPGNTIYF.

The rearrangement uses TRBV13 and TRBJ2-7; 8 positions match TRBD1. The ends lost 4 bases at V and 3 bases at J; junction bases unmatched: 8. Looked up from germline, CDR1 is PRHDT and CDR2 is FYEKMQ (reference sequence). This CDR3 contains 15 residues. The CDR3 region has the DNA TGTGCCAGCAGCTCTTACGGACAGGGCTACTACGAGCAGTACTTC. It is translated as CASSSYGQGYYEQYF.

This clone was seen only a few times. The chain has TRBV7-3 and TRBJ1-6; 9 bases align to TRBD1. The CDR3 has 15 amino acids. With V trimmed by 5 bases and J by 7 bases, 6 bases remained unmatched. Germline V gene data show CDR1 as SGHTA and CDR2 as FQGTGA. CDR3 nucleotide sequence: TGTGCCAGCAGCGTACAGGGGGCTTGGAATTCACCCCTCCACTTT. It yields the protein CASSVQGAWNSPLHF.

V is TRBV10-3 and J is TRBJ2-1; 13 bases agree with TRBD2. The CDR3 runs to 17 residues. V was clipped by 6 bases and J by 7 bases; unmatched bases: 12. The germline CDR1 and CDR2 sequences are ENHRY and SYGVKD. CDR3 DNA: TGTGCCATCAGCTCGCTCCGACTAGCGGGAGGAGTGAATGAGCAGTTCTTC. The encoded protein is CAISSLRLAGGVNEQFF.

Only a few counts were recorded for this clone. V and J are TRBV7-6 and TRBJ2-2, with a possible D match to TRBD2 (7 bases). Per germline, CDR1 SGHVS and CDR2 FNYEAQ. The length of the CDR3 is 17 residues. Trimming pared 7 bases from V and 7 bases from J, leaving 25 bases between. The CDR3 nucleotides are TGTGCCAGCACCCCCGCGTTCCTGTGGGGGGGCGACGGGGAGCTGTTTTTT. It translates to CASTPAFLWGGDGELFF. Based on the CDR3 plus reference TRBV7-6 and TRBJ2-2, the full variable domain is GAGVSQSPRYKVTKRGQDVALRCDPISGHVSLYWYRQALGQGPEFLTYFNYEAQQDKSGLPNDRFSAERPEGSISTLTIQRTEQRDSAMYRCASTPAFLWGGDGELFFGEGSRLTVL.